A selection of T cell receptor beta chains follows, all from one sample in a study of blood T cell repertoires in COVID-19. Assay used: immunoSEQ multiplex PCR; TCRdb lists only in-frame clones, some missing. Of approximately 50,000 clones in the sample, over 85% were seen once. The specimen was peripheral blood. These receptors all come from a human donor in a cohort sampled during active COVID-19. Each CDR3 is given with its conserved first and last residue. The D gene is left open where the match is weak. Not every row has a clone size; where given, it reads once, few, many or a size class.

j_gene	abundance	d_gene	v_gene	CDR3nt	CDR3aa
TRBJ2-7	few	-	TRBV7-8	TGTGCCAGCAGCCCCCCGTCTTCCTCCTACGAGCAGTACTTC	CASSPPSSSYEQYF
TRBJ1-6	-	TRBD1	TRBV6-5	TGTGCCAGCAGTTCGGGACAGGGGACAAGTTCACCCCTCCACTTT	CASSSGQGTSSPLHF
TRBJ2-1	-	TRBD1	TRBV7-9	TGTGCCAGCAGTCAGGGGGCAACAGGACCCCCTTACAATGAGCAGTTCTTC	CASSQGATGPPYNEQFF
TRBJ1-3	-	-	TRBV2	TGTGCCAGCAGCTGGGGGGGCTCTGGAAACACCATATATTTT	CASSWGGSGNTIYF
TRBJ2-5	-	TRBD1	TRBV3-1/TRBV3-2	TGTGCCAGCAGCCAGGGGACAGACCAAGAGACCCAGTACTTC	CASSQGTDQETQYF
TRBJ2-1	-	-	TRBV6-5	TGTGCCAGCAGTCTTTCCAGTTACAATGAGCAGTTCTTC	CASSLSSYNEQFF
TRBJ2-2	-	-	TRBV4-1	TGCGCCAGCAGCCGTGGTGGGTTCGGAGTCCTCCCCGGGGAGCTGTTTTTT	CASSRGGFGVLPGELFF
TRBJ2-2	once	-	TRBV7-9	TGTGCCAGCATGGAATGGGGGCGGAACACCGGGGAGCTGTTTTTT	CASMEWGRNTGELFF
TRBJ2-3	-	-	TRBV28	TGTGCCAGCATTAGCCCGGGGGTGACAGATACGCAGTATTTT	CASISPGVTDTQYF
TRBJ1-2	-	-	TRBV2	TGTGCCAGCAGCGAAGGACAGACTAACTATGGCTACACCTTC	CASSEGQTNYGYTF
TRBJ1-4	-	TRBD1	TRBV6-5	TGTGCCAGCAGTCCCCGGACAGGGATTACGAAACTGTTTTTT	CASSPRTGITKLFF
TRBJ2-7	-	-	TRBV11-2	TGTGCCAGCAGCTTAGCGAGGTCCTCCTACGAGCAGTACTTC	CASSLARSSYEQYF
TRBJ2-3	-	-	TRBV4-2	TGTGCCAGCAGCTCCCGACTAGAAGCAGATACGCAGTATTTT	CASSSRLEADTQYF
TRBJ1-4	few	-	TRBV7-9	TGTGCCAGCAGCGCGGGACGGGGTAATGAAAAACTGTTTTTT	CASSAGRGNEKLFF
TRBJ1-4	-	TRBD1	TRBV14	TGTGCCAGCAGCCAAGTAGGGGGCGGGAAACTGTTTTTT	CASSQVGGGKLFF
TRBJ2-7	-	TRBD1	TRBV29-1	TGCAGCGTTGAGGGACAGGGGGGGCTAGGGGAGCAGTACTTC	CSVEGQGGLGEQYF
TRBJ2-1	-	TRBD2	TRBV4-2	TGTGCCAGCAGCGGGGGGGAGGGCCGGTGGAATGAGCAGTTCTTC	CASSGGEGRWNEQFF
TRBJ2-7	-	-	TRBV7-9	TGTGCCAGCGGGTCAGAGGTCAGCGACTACGAGCAGTACTTC	CASGSEVSDYEQYF
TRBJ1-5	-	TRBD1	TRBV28	TGTGCCAGCTGCGTGACAGGGCTAGCAAGGCAGCCCCAGCATTTT	CASCVTGLARQPQHF
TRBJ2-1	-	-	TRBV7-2	TGTGCCAGCAGCTTCCTAGGCCGAAGGTCGTTAGCTTACAATGAGCAGTTCTTC	CASSFLGRRSLAYNEQFF
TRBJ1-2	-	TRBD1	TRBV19	TGTGCCAGTAGTATAGCAGGGACAGGGCCTAGTGGCTACACCTTC	CASSIAGTGPSGYTF
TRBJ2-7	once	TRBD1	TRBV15	TGTGCCACCAGCAGGGAAAGCAGGGGGACCTACGAGCAGTACTTC	CATSRESRGTYEQYF
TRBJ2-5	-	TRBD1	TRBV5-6	TGTGCCAGCAGCTATACCCCGACAGGGGTTATGACCCAGTACTTC	CASSYTPTGVMTQYF
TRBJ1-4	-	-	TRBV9	TGTGCCAGCAGCGTAGACTCCATTAATGAAAAACTGTTTTTT	CASSVDSINEKLFF
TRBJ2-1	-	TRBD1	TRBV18	TGTGCCAGCTCACCGGTAGGGCGTCAGGGGGATGAGCAGTTCTTC	CASSPVGRQGDEQFF
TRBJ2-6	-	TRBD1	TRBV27	TGTGCCAGCAGTTTAAGGGGGCTTTCTGGGGCCAACGTCCTGACTTTC	CASSLRGLSGANVLTF
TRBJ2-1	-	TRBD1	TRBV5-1	TGCGCCAGCAGCTTAGGACAGGAATATGCATGGGAGCAGTTCTTC	CASSLGQEYAWEQFF
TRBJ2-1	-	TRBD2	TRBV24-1	TGTGCCACCAGTGATCCCCGGGGCGAGCGGGGGTACAATGAGCAGTTCTTC	CATSDPRGERGYNEQFF
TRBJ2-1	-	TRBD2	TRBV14	TGTGCCAGCAGCCGTGCTAGCCGGGGAGGGCCAAATGAGCAGTTCTTC	CASSRASRGGPNEQFF
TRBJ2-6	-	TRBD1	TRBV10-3	TGTGCCATCAGTGAAACAGGGGGATCGCCTTGGGCTGGGGCCAACGTCCTGACTTTC	CAISETGGSPWAGANVLTF
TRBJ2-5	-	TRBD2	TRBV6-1	TGTGCCAGCAGTGAAGGTCTAGCGGAAGAGACCCAGTACTTC	CASSEGLAEETQYF
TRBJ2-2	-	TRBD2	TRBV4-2	TGTGCCAGCAGCCCACTAGCGGGAGAAACCGGGGAGCTGTTTTTT	CASSPLAGETGELFF
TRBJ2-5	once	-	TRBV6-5	TGTGCCAGCAGTTACCTTCAGACCCAGTACTTC	CASSYLQTQYF
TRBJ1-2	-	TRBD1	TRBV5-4	TGTGCCAGCAGCACACCGGGACAGGGAAACTATGGCTACACCTTC	CASSTPGQGNYGYTF
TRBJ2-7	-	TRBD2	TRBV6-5	TGTGCCAGCACTCCAGCGGGACCGGGCGACGAGCAGTACTTC	CASTPAGPGDEQYF
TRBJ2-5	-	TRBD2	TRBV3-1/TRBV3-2	TGTGCCAGCAGCCGCCCGGGACAGGGGACTAGCGGGAGGAAGGCCCAGTACTTC	CASSRPGQGTSGRKAQYF
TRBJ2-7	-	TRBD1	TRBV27	TGTGCCAGCAGTCGGACAGGATACTACGAGCAGTACTTC	CASSRTGYYEQYF
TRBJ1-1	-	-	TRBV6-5	TGTGCCAGCAGTCTCCGGGGGGGGAACACTGAAGCTTTCTTT	CASSLRGGNTEAFF
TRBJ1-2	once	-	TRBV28	TGTGCCAGCAGTTTTCGAGGCCTCTATGGCTACACCTTC	CASSFRGLYGYTF
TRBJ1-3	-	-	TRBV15	TGTGCCACCAGCAGGGACTTCCTCTCTGGAAACACCATATATTTT	CATSRDFLSGNTIYF
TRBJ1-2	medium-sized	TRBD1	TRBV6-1	TGTGCCAGCAGTGACACGGGACAGGGAAGAGGCTACACCTTC	CASSDTGQGRGYTF
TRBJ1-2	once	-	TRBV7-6	TGTGCCAGCAGCTTAGAACAGGGTTCAATGTATGGCTACACCTTC	CASSLEQGSMYGYTF
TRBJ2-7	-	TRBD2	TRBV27	TGTGCCAGCAGCCCCGGGAGCGGGAGGACCCACGAGCAGTACTTC	CASSPGSGRTHEQYF
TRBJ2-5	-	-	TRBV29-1	TGCAGCGCCAGAGGGGGTCAAGAGACCCAGTACTTC	CSARGGQETQYF
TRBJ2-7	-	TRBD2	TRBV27	TGTGCCAGCAGAGCGGGACCTTACGAGCAGTACTTC	CASRAGPYEQYF
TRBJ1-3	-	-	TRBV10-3	TGTGCCATCAGGACGGGAGGGGAGAACACCATATATTTT	CAIRTGGENTIYF
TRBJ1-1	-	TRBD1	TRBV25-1	TGTGCCAGCAGAAACGGGACAGCGAACACTGAAGCTTTCTTT	CASRNGTANTEAFF
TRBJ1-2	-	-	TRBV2	TGTGCCAGCAGTGAGGTGGGGTCGGGAGCTAACTATGGCTACACCTTC	CASSEVGSGANYGYTF
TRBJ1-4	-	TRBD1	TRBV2	TGTGCCAGCAGTGGGACAGGGAGGTTTGGAACTAATGAAAAACTGTTTTTT	CASSGTGRFGTNEKLFF
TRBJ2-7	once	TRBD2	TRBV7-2	TGTGCCAGCAGCTTTGGACTAGCGAACGAGCAGTACTTC	CASSFGLANEQYF
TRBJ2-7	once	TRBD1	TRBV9	TGTGCCAGCAGCTCCGGGACAGGTCTCTACGAGCAGTACTTC	CASSSGTGLYEQYF
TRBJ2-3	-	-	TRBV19	TGTGCCAGTAGTATCGGGCAGGGTTCGGGTACGCAGTATTTT	CASSIGQGSGTQYF
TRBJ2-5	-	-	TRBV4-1	TGCGCCAGCAGCCAACCCTTCCTACAAGAGACCCAGTACTTC	CASSQPFLQETQYF
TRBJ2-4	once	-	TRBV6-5	TGTGCCAGCAGTTATTATCCCTCCCCCCGAGCCATTCAGTACTTC	CASSYYPSPRAIQYF
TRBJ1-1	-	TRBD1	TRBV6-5	TGTGCCAGCAGTCCCACAGGGGACACTGAAGCTTTCTTT	CASSPTGDTEAFF